This TCR beta chain stems from a study of blood T cell repertoires in COVID-19. Study-level background: Samples came from the United States, Italy and Spain, spanning acute and convalescent COVID-19.

Per the germline V gene, CDR1 is KGHDR and CDR2 is SFDVKD. Losses at the gene ends were 3 bases for V and 5 bases for J; bases not matched to a gene: 5. The length of the CDR3 is 15 residues. The assay was immunoSEQ multiplex PCR, and TCRdb's table has in-frame clones only and misses some. Of approximately 300,000 clones listed, about nine tenths are singletons. This sequence joins TRBV24-1 and TRBJ2-5, with 10 bases fitting TRBD2. The receptor was derived from a man aged 18-30 years with active or convalescent COVID-19. The sample consisted of peripheral blood. The chain's CDR3 is CATSDASGSGETQYF. CDR3 sequence (DNA): TGTGCCACCAGTGATGCTAGCGGGAGTGGGGAGACCCAGTACTTC.